This TCR beta chain was recorded in a study of blood T cell repertoires in COVID-19. In the study overall: Sources were T cells, B-cell-depleted T cells, or PBMCs; the material itself was cDNA or gDNA.

Per the germline V gene, CDR1 is SEHNR and CDR2 is FQNEAQ (reference sequence). V dropped 2 bases and J dropped 4 bases, with 17 bases sitting between them. CDR3 length: 16 residues. The repertoire was sequenced with immunoSEQ multiplex PCR; TCRdb's copy has only in-frame clones and lacks some. Of 150,000 or so clones listed, about 87% are singletons. The rearrangement links TRBV7-9 to TRBJ1-2, with D perhaps TRBD1 (5 bases). The material sequenced was peripheral blood. The sequence was collected from a man between 60 and 70 years old with COVID-19, enrolled during active disease. CDR3 coding DNA: TGTGCCAGCAGCTTATCTCGCGGGACTGAGGCCTATGGCTACACCTTC. Its protein is CASSLSRGTEAYGYTF.